These 26 T cell receptor beta chains were all obtained from the same sample, sequenced in a study of blood T cells in healthy people across ages. The authors ran a second PCR of 7 to 11 cycles using a sample-barcoded 5' primer and a J-beta primer mix. TCRdb recomputed calls from the 5' RACE reads with MiXCR, one row per CDR3 protein. The data show roughly 1,000,000 distinct CDR3 sequences, 20% to 25% seen once. The same specimen was also included in a second study, on T cells of mothers and their children.

The sequencing sample was made of blood. Receptor source: a girl aged 2 to 9 in good health.

This clonotype was found a few times. The chain is built from TRBV6-6 and TRBJ2-3; 10 bases are shared with TRBD2. Per the germline V gene, CDR1 is MNHNY and CDR2 is SVGAGI (reference sequence). With V trimmed by 7 bases and J by 0 bases, 16 bases remained unmatched. The CDR3 has 19 amino acids. The CDR3 reads CASTLGGASGGPSTDTQYF. CDR3 DNA sequence: TGTGCCAGCACGCTGGGGGGCGCTAGCGGGGGACCTAGCACAGATACGCAGTATTTT.

DNA for the CDR3: TGTGCCAGCAGTGGACGAGAGCGGGAGAATGGTCTAACGCAGTATTTT. Its protein product is CASSGRERENGLTQYF. This chain connects TRBV6-1 to TRBJ2-3; 8 nucleotides agree with TRBD2. The CDR3 runs to 16 residues. Per germline, CDR1 MNHNS and CDR2 SASEGT. After removal of 4 bases from V and 9 bases from J, the junction contained 15 bases not matched to a gene.

This clonotype was detected only a few times. The chain links TRBV13 to TRBJ1-1, with a weak D call TRBD1 (5 bases). Germline assignment: CDR1 PRHDT and CDR2 FYEKMQ (reference sequence). The CDR3 sequence is 14 residues long. Trimming stripped 7 bases from V and 6 bases from J, with 18 bases between. The CDR3 spells CASTTKGGAAEAFF. In nucleotides, the CDR3 is TGTGCCAGCACCACCAAGGGAGGGGCGGCTGAAGCTTTCTTT. The full variable domain, with the rest looked up from reference TRBV13 and TRBJ1-1, is AAGVIQSPRHLIKEKRETATLKCYPIPRHDTVYWYQQGPGQDPQFLISFYEKMQSDKGSIPDRFSAQQFSDYHSELNMSSLELGDSALYFCASTTKGGAAEAFFGQGTRLTVV.

The chain is built from TRBV7-3 and TRBJ2-1; D gene unclear. The germline CDR1 and CDR2 sequences are SGHTA and FQGTGA. This CDR3 spans 16 amino acids. V lost 3 bases, J lost 0 bases, and 12 bases lay in between. CDR3 coding DNA: TGTGCCAGCAGCTTTAGTGGGTTAAGCTCCTACAATGAGCAGTTCTTC. Amino acid sequence: CASSFSGLSSYNEQFF.

This chain uses TRBV29-1 with TRBJ1-1; D might be TRBD1 (5 bases). The germline V gene has CDR1 SQVTM and CDR2 ANQGSEA. The CDR3 is 15 amino acids. Trimming took off 0 bases at V and 4 bases at J, with 15 bases between the two ends. CDR3 sequence reads: CSVEDGGKGGTEAFF. CDR3 sequence (DNA): TGCAGCGTTGAAGATGGGGGGAAGGGTGGCACTGAAGCTTTCTTT.

The chain carries TRBV7-9 and TRBJ1-4; 7 bases are shared with TRBD1. The CDR3 has 13 residues. The V gene end was trimmed by 4 bases and the J gene end by 8 bases; junction bases not matched to a gene: 4. Germline V lookup: CDR1 SEHNR, CDR2 FQNEAQ (reference sequence). CDR3: CASSSAGGEKLFF. The CDR3 DNA follows: TGTGCCAGCAGCTCGGCAGGGGGAGAAAAACTGTTTTTT.

V usage is TRBV12-3 or TRBV12-4 and J usage is TRBJ2-5; 10 nucleotides match TRBD2. Judging by the DNA end, TRBJ2-7 fits better; the J call may be wrong. The CDR3 extends over 19 amino acids. CDR3 amino acids: CASSPGIGLAGAPIYEQYF. The CDR3, as DNA: TGTGCCAGCAGTCCTGGCATTGGGCTAGCGGGAGCCCCCATCTACGAGCAGTACTTC.

V gene TRBV14 combines with J gene TRBJ2-5; no clear D. Trimming left V 0 bases short and J 1 base short, with 6 bases between. Germline values: CDR1 SGHDN, CDR2 FVKESK. This CDR3 spans 14 amino acids. The CDR3 bases are TGTGCCAGCAGCCAAGAGCGACCCCAAGAGACCCAGTACTTC. This gives the protein CASSQERPQETQYF.

This clonotype was seen more than once but under ten times. The chain has TRBV18 and TRBJ2-5; 7 bases match TRBD1. The CDR3 extends over 13 amino acids. Germline V gene data show CDR1 as KGHSH and CDR2 as LQKENI. V trimming: 4 bases; J trimming: 4 bases; junction bases outside the gene matches: 3. This CDR3 reads CASSRGQRETQYF. The CDR3 bases are TGTGCCAGCTCACGGGGACAGAGAGAGACCCAGTACTTC.

This clonotype was observed a handful of times. The rearrangement uses TRBV12-3 or TRBV12-4 and TRBJ2-1; a possible D gene is TRBD2 (5 bases). Trimming took 5 bases from V and 9 from J, leaving 17 bases between them. The CDR3 is made up of 14 amino acids. The CDR3 DNA reads TGTGCCAGCAGTGCGAGTTCGATAGCGCCTGAGCAGTTCTTC. Translating it yields CASSASSIAPEQFF.

In this sample, this clonotype turned up a few times. This sequence joins TRBV20-1 and TRBJ2-6, with D unclear. Germline V gene sequence: CDR1 DFQATT, CDR2 SNEGSKA (reference sequence). The length of the CDR3 is 15 residues. V was clipped by 0 bases and J by 0 bases, with 6 bases between them. CDR3 nucleotides: TGCAGTGCTAGAGACAGGTTCTCTGGGGCCAACGTCCTGACTTTC. Translation gives CSARDRFSGANVLTF.

The chain links TRBV29-1 to TRBJ1-2; 7 nucleotides agree with TRBD1. V lost 4 bases and J lost 8; bases outside the gene matches: 22. Looked up from germline, CDR1 is SQVTM and CDR2 is ANQGSEA. This CDR3 is built from 17 residues. The CDR3 DNA sequence: TGCAGCGTTGTGATCCCCGGGACAGTGCAAGCGAAACGGGGCTACACCTTC. Amino acids: CSVVIPGTVQAKRGYTF.

This clonotype has just a few counts. The CDR3 coding sequence is TGTGCCAGCACCATTGCAGGAGGGGGGCTTAACAATGAGCAGTTCTTC. Its protein product is CASTIAGGGLNNEQFF. This sequence joins TRBV5-6 and TRBJ2-5; TRBD1 or TRBD2 may be the D gene (6 bases each). The J call is uncertain, as TRBJ2-1 better fits the DNA end. CDR3 length: 16 amino acids. Germline assignment: CDR1 SGHDT and CDR2 YYEEEE.

This clonotype was observed a handful of times. V is TRBV12-3 or TRBV12-4 and J is TRBJ2-5; D remains ambiguous. This CDR3 contains 12 residues. Trimming pared 8 bases from V and 2 bases from J, leaving 9 bases between. Here the CDR3 reads CASGSIQETQYF. The DNA for the CDR3 is TGTGCCAGCGGTTCGATACAAGAGACCCAGTACTTC.

This clonotype came up a few times. The rearrangement joins TRBV24-1 to TRBJ1-2, with D perhaps matching TRBD1 (5 bases). CDR3 length: 15 amino acids. V dropped 6 bases and J dropped 5 bases, with 18 bases sitting between them. Germline V CDR1 and CDR2: KGHDR, SFDVKD. CDR3 protein: CATSQQTVMKYGYTF. In nucleotides, the CDR3 is TGTGCCACCAGTCAACAGACAGTTATGAAATATGGCTACACCTTC.

This clonotype was detected a few times. The rearrangement links TRBV10-1 to TRBJ2-5, with unresolved D. The V and J ends lost 3 bases and 5 bases respectively, with 10 bases between them. The CDR3 extends over 13 amino acids. Germline CDR1 is WNHNN and CDR2 is SYGVQD (reference sequence). The chain's CDR3 is CASSDTFAETQYF. The CDR3 nucleotides are TGCGCCAGCAGTGATACGTTTGCCGAGACCCAGTACTTC.

The chain uses TRBV5-8 and TRBJ2-5, with unresolved D. V gave up 1 base and J gave up 1 base, with 8 bases separating them. Looked up from germline, CDR1 is SGHTS and CDR2 is YDEGEE. The CDR3 covers 14 residues. For the CDR3, the DNA is TGTGCCAGCAGCTTGTACCAGTTCCAAGAGACCCAGTACTTC. Protein: CASSLYQFQETQYF. The full variable domain, in which reference TRBV5-8 and TRBJ2-5 provide the parts outside the CDR3, is EAGVTQSPTHLIKTRGQQATLRCSPISGHTSVYWYQQALGLGLQFLLWYDEGEERNRGNFPPRFSGRQFPNYSSELNVNALELEDSALYLCASSLYQFQETQYFGPGTRLLVL.

This rearrangement joins TRBV12-3 or TRBV12-4 to TRBJ1-1; D is ambiguous. This CDR3 is 12 amino acids long. Deletions cut 0 bases from V and 7 bases from J, with 6 bases between. CDR3 amino acids: CASSLADGEAFF. The CDR3 coding sequence is TGTGCCAGCAGTTTAGCCGACGGTGAAGCTTTCTTT.

The chain is built from TRBV12-3 or TRBV12-4 and TRBJ2-6, with D hard to call. V was clipped by 4 bases and J by 2 bases, with 12 bases between them. The length of the CDR3 is 16 residues. CDR3 in amino acids: CASSWGLGTGANVLTF. The CDR3 DNA follows: TGTGCCAGCAGTTGGGGATTGGGAACTGGGGCCAACGTCCTGACTTTC.

V and J are TRBV29-1 and TRBJ2-3; TRBD2 matches 11 bases. Germline loops: CDR1 SQVTM, CDR2 ANQGSEA. J gave up 2 bases and V 6 bases, and 7 bases lay outside the gene matches. This CDR3 has 15 residues. The CDR3 DNA reads TGCAGCGTGGATCAGACTAGCGGGGACACAGATACGCAGTATTTT. This encodes CSVDQTSGDTDTQYF.

This clonotype has more than one count but fewer than ten. The V call is TRBV5-1, the J call TRBJ1-1, with 8 bases matching TRBD1. This CDR3 is built from 15 residues. Trimming at V came to 3 bases and at J to 3 bases, leaving 7 bases not matched to a gene. From germline, CDR1 is SGHRS and CDR2 YFSETQ. CDR3 sequence: CASSSGQAFYTEAFF. In DNA form, the CDR3 reads TGCGCCAGCAGCTCGGGACAGGCGTTTTACACTGAAGCTTTCTTT.

The V and J genes are TRBV7-6 and TRBJ2-1; 8 positions agree with TRBD2. CDR3 length equals 18 residues. CDR1 is SGHVS, CDR2 FNYEAQ, per germline. V trimming: 2 bases; J trimming: 9 bases; junction bases outside the gene matches: 18. CDR3 sequence: CASSLTGRGVASLSEQFF. CDR3 sequence (DNA): TGTGCCAGCAGCTTAACTGGGCGGGGGGTAGCGAGTTTGAGTGAGCAGTTCTTC. Based on the CDR3 plus reference TRBV7-6 and TRBJ2-1, the full variable domain is GAGVSQSPRYKVTKRGQDVALRCDPISGHVSLYWYRQALGQGPEFLTYFNYEAQQDKSGLPNDRFSAERPEGSISTLTIQRTEQRDSAMYRCASSLTGRGVASLSEQFFGPGTRLTVL.

This clonotype was seen a few times. The chain combines TRBV7-2 with TRBJ1-5, with a tentative D call TRBD1 (6 bases). Germline-derived CDR1 and CDR2 are SGHTA and FQGNSA. V lost 5 bases, J lost 7 bases, and 12 bases lay in between. This CDR3 is built from 13 residues. The CDR3 DNA is TGTGCCAGCAGCGTTGGGGGGCCCCAGCCCCAGCATTTT. Protein sequence: CASSVGGPQPQHF. Drawing the rest from reference TRBV7-2 and TRBJ1-5, the complete variable domain is GAGVSQSPSNKVTEKGKDVELRCDPISGHTALYWYRQSLGQGLEFLIYFQGNSAPDKSGLPSDRFSAERTGGSVSTLTIQRTQQEDSAVYLCASSVGGPQPQHFGDGTRLSIL.

The V call is TRBV12-3 or TRBV12-4, the J call TRBJ2-5; 9 bases are a match to TRBD1. The DNA end is more similar to TRBJ2-1, so the J call may be wrong. The CDR3 extends over 15 amino acids. The CDR3 protein is CASSSLGTGLNEQFF. DNA for the CDR3: TGTGCCAGCAGTTCTCTCGGGACAGGGCTCAATGAGCAGTTCTTC.

The chain has TRBV6-6 and TRBJ2-2, with TRBD1 as a possible D gene (6 bases). There are 16 residues in the CDR3. The germline V and J ends were trimmed by 6 bases and 4 bases, with 18 bases remaining between them. Germline V gives CDR1 MNHNY, CDR2 SVGAGI (reference sequence). The CDR3 sequence: CASSSTLQGSTGELFF. CDR3 nucleotide sequence: TGTGCCAGCAGCTCTACCTTACAGGGCAGCACCGGGGAGCTGTTTTTT.

Comments on this clonotype: At one boundary the junction diverges from the germline segment, which might be a read error. The chain has TRBV9 and TRBJ2-7, with 13 bases identical to TRBD2. The germline V gene has CDR1 SGDLS and CDR2 YYNGEE. This CDR3 has 17 amino acids. CDR3 sequence (DNA): TGTGCCAGCAGCCCCCACCCTACTAGCGGGGGGGCGAACGAGCGGTACTTC. It codes for CASSPHPTSGGANERYF.